The sequence of this T cell receptor beta chain was determined in a study of cytomegalovirus exposure and HLA in healthy donors. General observations from the study: In a later analysis, common viral pathogens appeared linked to several of the most significant clusters. Fewer N-insertions than the roughly 600-donor mean were reportedly shown by an Asian-associated ancestry cluster in a later analysis. As immune exposure information, only CMV serostatus was available. Productive status was seen about 90% or about 30% of the time for most TCR beta V segments in an earlier analysis.

This PCR relied on a set of 60 Vbeta primers and 13 Jbeta primers. Produced via immunoSEQ multiplex PCR; TCRdb's table is partial and in-frame only. The sample lists some 200,000 clones, 70% seen once, with less than 3% in the top ten. This clone was observed a few times. The antigen is unknown. Trimming cost V 6 bases and J 0 bases, with 9 bases left between them. Germline-derived CDR1 and CDR2 are MNHNS and SASEGT. CDR3 size: 14 residues. The specimen sequenced was PBMCs. The J gene is TRBJ1-5, the V gene TRBV6-1, with no clear D. This sequence was found in a middle-aged man in good health and CMV-seropositive. In nucleotides, the CDR3 is TGTGCCAGCAGCCAGAAATATAGCAATCAGCCCCAGCATTTT. Its translation is CASSQKYSNQPQHF.